This T cell receptor beta chain was retrieved from a study of T cells in Graves' hyperthyroidism and ophthalmopathy. This clonotype came up many times. RNA transcripts provided the source from which TCR beta CDR3 regions were amplified. The TCR CDR3 first-round RT-PCR relied on the HTBI primer set. TCRdb reprocessed the multiplex PCR reads with MiXCR, giving one entry per CDR3 protein. The profile shows nearly 600,000 distinct CDR3 sequences, about 15% of them singletons. Germline V gives CDR1 PRHDT, CDR2 FYEKMQ (reference sequence). There are 15 residues in the CDR3. V dropped 5 bases and J dropped 4; count of bases not matched to a gene: 9.

The source of this sequence is a woman in her twenties or thirties with Graves' hyperthyroidism that later progressed to Graves' ophthalmopathy. The sequencing sample was made of blood. This chain joins TRBV13 and TRBJ2-5; 8 bases are shared with TRBD1. The CDR3 DNA sequence: TGTGCCAGCAGCGCGACAGGGGAGAGGGGAGAGACCCAGTACTTC. It codes for CASSATGERGETQYF.